This T cell receptor (beta chain) is from a study of cytomegalovirus exposure and HLA in healthy donors. In germline, CDR1 is MDHEN, CDR2 SYDVKM. V was pared by 3 bases and J by 0 bases, with 14 bases between. This CDR3 comprises 16 residues. Assay used: immunoSEQ multiplex PCR; TCRdb lists only in-frame clones, some missing. Found here are about 130,000 clones, 85% to 90% of them singletons; the top ten hold more than 0.95%. This receptor was identified in a woman aged 18-29 years in good health and CMV-seronegative. Sequencing used PBMCs. The genes are TRBV28 and TRBJ1-1, with a tentative D call TRBD1 (5 bases). The CDR3 DNA reads TGTGCCAGCAGTTTTATGGGGCGTCTCATGAACACTGAAGCTTTCTTT. This sequence encodes CASSFMGRLMNTEAFF.